The 13 T cell receptor beta chains reported below all come from one sample, sequenced in a study of T cell responses to AZD1222 COVID-19 vaccine. The assay was immunoSEQ multiplex PCR, and TCRdb's table has in-frame clones only and misses some. The table includes around 56,000 clones, around 92% detected once. The starting material was peripheral blood, obtained 28 days after the second AZD1222 dose. These receptors were obtained from an adult who received the AZD1222 COVID-19 vaccine.

J is TRBJ1-2 and V is TRBV30, with 9 bases that match TRBD1. The CDR3 length is 15 residues. Germline CDR1 and CDR2: GTSNPN and SVGIG (reference sequence). V shed 5 bases, J shed 5 bases, and the junction held 12 bases outside the gene matches. In DNA form, the CDR3 reads TGTGCCTGGGAATCCGGGACAGGGTCGATTTATGGCTACACCTTC. It encodes CAWESGTGSIYGYTF.

This rearrangement joins TRBV27 to TRBJ1-5; TRBD1 matches at 10 bases. Germline V gene sequence: CDR1 MNHEY, CDR2 SMNVEV (reference sequence). The V and J ends lost 2 bases and 1 base, in that order; junction bases with no gene match: 2. The CDR3 spans 16 residues. The CDR3 region is CASSLKGQGSNQPQHF. Written as DNA, the CDR3 is TGTGCCAGCAGTTTAAAGGGACAGGGGAGCAATCAGCCCCAGCATTTT.

The rearrangement joins TRBV7-2 to TRBJ1-1, with a tentative D call TRBD1 (5 bases). Germline V gene data show CDR1 as SGHTA and CDR2 as FQGNSA. V lost 5 bases, J lost 6 bases, and 16 bases lay in between. The CDR3 loop spans 14 amino acids. The CDR3 is CASSPRVTGPEAFF. The CDR3 bases are TGTGCCAGCAGCCCTAGGGTTACAGGACCTGAAGCTTTCTTT.

This clone appeared once. This chain uses TRBV14 with TRBJ1-1; D not certain. Germline CDR1 is SGHDN and CDR2 is FVKESK. V shed 4 bases and J shed 4 bases, with 10 bases lying between them. This CDR3 has 13 residues. CDR3 nucleotides: TGTGCCAGCAGCCGCACGGTTAGCACTGAAGCTTTCTTT. As protein: CASSRTVSTEAFF.

The chain couples TRBV25-1 to TRBJ1-1; 8 nucleotides align to TRBD1. The CDR3 runs to 17 residues. Germline CDR1 reads MGHDK; CDR2 reads SYGVNS. The trim removed 4 bases at V and 7 bases at J, leaving 17 bases unmatched. The CDR3 DNA is TGTGCCAGCAGTGCCCGGACAGGGAGGAGGTTAGGAAATGAAGCTTTCTTT. Protein product: CASSARTGRRLGNEAFF.

The CDR3 here is CAISGTGDNEKLFF. Written as DNA, the CDR3 is TGTGCCATCAGTGGGACAGGGGATAATGAAAAACTGTTTTTT. The chain carries TRBV10-3 and TRBJ1-4, with TRBD1 matching 9 bases. J lost 4 bases, V lost 4 bases, and 1 base had no gene match. This CDR3 comprises 14 residues. Germline V gene lookup returns CDR1 ENHRY and CDR2 SYGVKD.

V is TRBV29-1 and J is TRBJ2-2; 11 nucleotides align to TRBD2. The ends lost 6 bases at V and 1 base at J; junction bases unmatched: 4. The CDR3 loop spans 15 amino acids. CDR1 is SQVTM, CDR2 ANQGSEA, per germline. CDR3 protein: CSVIAGGGNTGELFF. CDR3 in DNA: TGCAGCGTGATAGCGGGAGGGGGGAACACCGGGGAGCTGTTTTTT.

J is TRBJ1-2 and V is TRBV4-2, with D uncertain. CDR1 is LGHNA and CDR2 is YNFKEQ in the germline V gene. CDR3 length equals 15 residues. V lost 0 bases, J lost 4 bases, and 12 bases lay in between. In nucleotides, the CDR3 is TGTGCCAGCAGCCAAGATTCGAGTATCGGCTATGGCTACACCTTC. Its protein product is CASSQDSSIGYGYTF.

The V and J genes are TRBV30 and TRBJ1-1; D is perhaps TRBD1 (6 bases). Germline V gene sequence: CDR1 GTSNPN, CDR2 SVGIG (reference sequence). The V end lost 3 bases, the J end lost 7 bases, and 18 bases lay between the germline ends. This CDR3 spans 14 amino acids. CDR3 nucleotide sequence: TGTGCCTGGAGCCCGGGCAGGGGAGTCGGTGAAGCTTTCTTT. This gives the protein CAWSPGRGVGEAFF.

The J gene is TRBJ2-7, the V gene TRBV5-6; 7 bases match TRBD2. Germline lookup yields CDR1 SGHDT and CDR2 YYEEEE. CDR3 size: 15 residues. With V trimmed by 0 bases and J by 4 bases, 7 bases remained unmatched. The CDR3 here is CASSLAPSGTYEQYF. The CDR3 nucleotides read TGTGCCAGCAGCTTGGCCCCTAGCGGCACATACGAGCAGTACTTC.

The chain joins TRBV6-6 to TRBJ1-1; D gene ambiguous. CDR1 and CDR2 from the germline V gene are MNHNY and SVGAGI (reference sequence). This CDR3 is 10 amino acids long. The germline V and J ends were trimmed by 8 bases and 7 bases, with 8 bases remaining between them. CDR3 sequence reads: CASGISEAFF. In DNA, the CDR3 is TGTGCCAGCGGTATTAGTGAAGCTTTCTTT.

The gene calls are TRBV4-1 and TRBJ2-1; D unclear. CDR3 length: 15 residues. Germline assignment: CDR1 MGHRA and CDR2 YSYEKL. Trimming took off 0 bases at V and 4 bases at J, with 10 bases between the two ends. The CDR3 loop is CASSQEKAAYNEQFF. For the CDR3, the DNA is TGCGCCAGCAGCCAAGAGAAGGCTGCGTACAATGAGCAGTTCTTC.

This clone was seen once. The gene calls are TRBV5-1 and TRBJ1-2; the D gene is possibly TRBD1 (6 bases). Germline values: CDR1 SGHRS, CDR2 YFSETQ. V lost 1 base to trimming and J lost 5 bases, with 15 bases between them. The CDR3 loop spans 15 amino acids. CDR3 amino acids: CASSLSPLTGYGYTF. CDR3 sequence (DNA): TGCGCCAGCAGCTTGTCGCCGCTAACAGGGTATGGCTACACCTTC.